What follows is one T cell receptor (beta chain) and its context. The antigen remains unidentified. These data come from a study of blood T cells in healthy people across ages. Germline V gene data show CDR1 as SNHLY and CDR2 as FYNNEI. The CDR3 sequence is 15 residues long. Trimming cost V 3 bases and J 0 bases, with 10 bases left between them. Primers used in a second PCR of roughly 6 to 12 cycles were a sample-barcoded 5' primer and a J-beta primer mix. Every molecule of cDNA carried a tag from a template-switch adaptor with 12 random nucleotides. TCRdb reprocessed the 5' RACE reads via MiXCR and lists one record per CDR3 protein. The sample carries more than 1,000,000 distinct CDR3 sequences, roughly 24% recorded once. Study-wide points: Higher naive T cell percentage went strongly together with higher TCR beta diversity. Both higher diversity and more naive CD4+ cells marked long-lived donors when set against aged donors.

The same specimen was also included in a second study, on T cells of mothers and their children. That study reports: The donors comprised roughly 6 children and their three healthy Caucasian mothers.

The chain is built from TRBV2 and TRBJ2-3, with no clear D. The source of this sequence is a girl aged 2-10 years in good health. Sequenced: blood. CDR3 DNA sequence: TGTGCCAGCAGTGAGGAGCATCCTAGCACAGATACGCAGTATTTT. This translates into CASSEEHPSTDTQYF.